The clone carrying this T cell receptor beta chain was counted a single time. V lost 7 bases and J 4 bases, leaving 15 bases between the germline ends. Germline loops: CDR1 SGHRS, CDR2 YFSETQ. The CDR3 length is 13 residues. The data stem from a study of cytomegalovirus exposure and HLA in healthy donors. Use of 60 Vbeta and 13 Jbeta primers characterized the PCR. This table comes from immunoSEQ multiplex PCR, and its TCRdb copy is limited to in-frame clones, with some not included. Of around 200,000 clones in the sample, about 79% were seen once. The rearrangement joins TRBV5-1 to TRBJ2-7, with no clear D. The receptor was derived from a man aged 18 to 30 in good health and CMV-seronegative. Sequencing used PBMCs. The CDR3 loop is CASWAQHRYEQYF. The CDR3 nucleotides are TGCGCCAGCTGGGCCCAGCATAGGTACGAGCAGTACTTC.